The source of this T cell receptor beta chain is a study of shared T cell receptors in the human thymus. This clone has just one count. TCRdb's table, derived via immunoSEQ multiplex PCR, lists solely in-frame clones and lacks some. The sample yields 500,000 to 750,000 clones, around 87% seen once. A further study also used this sample, focusing on human thymus T cells. This second report adds: During corrective heart surgery, resections were taken, and the thymus tissue came from them. As related research reported, thymic repertoires overlapped highly among unrelated individuals.

The sample consisted of thymocytes. The receptor comes from a boy in the first two years of life with a congenital heart defect.

The DNA for the CDR3 is TGTGCCAGCAGCTTGGATCGCGCTAGCTTAGGAGAGACCCAGTACTTC. It translates to CASSLDRASLGETQYF. The chain employs TRBV5-6 and TRBJ2-5; a weak D match, TRBD2 (5 bases). The CDR3 sequence is 16 residues long. Germline-derived CDR1 and CDR2 are SGHDT and YYEEEE. The V and J ends lost 0 bases and 4 bases respectively, with 16 bases between them.